The 32 T cell receptor beta chains below come from one sample, sequenced in a study of blood T cell repertoires in COVID-19. TCRdb's copy holds only in-frame clones and misses some; the assay was immunoSEQ multiplex PCR. This table has around 97,000 clones, approximately 87% appearing once. The specimen sequenced was peripheral blood. Receptors originate from a human donor in a cohort sampled during active COVID-19.

The rearrangement links TRBV30 to TRBJ2-5, with 9 bases lining up with TRBD2. The V gene end was trimmed by 0 bases and the J gene end by 7 bases; junction bases not matched to a gene: 21. Per the germline V gene, CDR1 is GTSNPN and CDR2 is SVGIG (reference sequence). This CDR3 has 19 amino acids. The CDR3 here is CAWSVVVVTSGSRVGTQYF. The CDR3 coding sequence is TGTGCCTGGAGTGTCGTGGTAGTGACTAGCGGATCTCGGGTGGGGACCCAGTACTTC.

The gene calls are TRBV7-8 and TRBJ2-1, with TRBD2 identical over 9 bases. After removal of 3 bases from V and 2 bases from J, the junction contained 2 bases not matched to a gene. Germline CDR1 and CDR2: SGHVS and FQNEAQ. The CDR3 has 15 residues. CDR3 amino acids: CASSFPSGAYNEQFF. CDR3 in DNA: TGTGCCAGCAGCTTCCCTAGCGGGGCCTACAATGAGCAGTTCTTC.

The chain employs TRBV7-9 and TRBJ2-5, with 8 bases fitting TRBD1. Trimming removed 6 bases from V and 5 bases from J; junction bases left unmatched: 8. The CDR3 totals 14 residues. Per the germline V gene, CDR1 is SEHNR and CDR2 is FQNEAQ (reference sequence). CDR3 nucleotide sequence: TGTGCCAGCAGTTATACTGGACAGGGCGAGACCCAGTACTTC. Protein: CASSYTGQGETQYF.

DNA of the CDR3: TGTGCCAGCAGATCGGAGGTGGGGTACTATGGCTACACCTTC. This codes for CASRSEVGYYGYTF. J is TRBJ1-2 and V is TRBV25-1, with unresolved D. The CDR3 consists of 14 residues. V was shortened by 6 bases and J by 3 bases, with 14 bases between the two germline ends. Germline CDR1 MGHDK, CDR2 SYGVNS.

This clone has more than one count but fewer than ten. This chain uses TRBV7-9 with TRBJ2-1; no clear D. This CDR3 spans 17 amino acids. The germline gives CDR1 SEHNR, CDR2 FQNEAQ (reference sequence). Trimming took 2 bases from V and 4 from J, leaving 18 bases between them. This CDR3 reads CASSLILRQPGYNEQFF. CDR3 coding DNA: TGTGCCAGCAGCTTAATTCTCCGCCAACCGGGTTACAATGAGCAGTTCTTC. Based on the CDR3 plus reference TRBV7-9 and TRBJ2-1, the full variable domain is DTGVSQNPRHKITKRGQNVTFRCDPISEHNRLYWYRQTLGQGPEFLTYFQNEAQLEKSRLLSDRFSAERPKGSFSTLEIQRTEQGDSAMYLCASSLILRQPGYNEQFFGPGTRLTVL.

The chain has TRBV7-9 and TRBJ2-1, with D maybe TRBD1 (5 bases). CDR3 length equals 14 residues. Trimming cost V 5 bases and J 3 bases, with 11 bases left between them. CDR1 and CDR2 from the germline V gene are SEHNR and FQNEAQ (reference sequence). The DNA for the CDR3 is TGTGCCAGCAGCATCAGGGCCTACTACAATGAGCAGTTCTTC. Translated: CASSIRAYYNEQFF.

The V and J genes are TRBV7-9 and TRBJ2-1; TRBD1 is a possible D gene (5 bases). The CDR3 loop spans 14 amino acids. The germline gives CDR1 SEHNR, CDR2 FQNEAQ (reference sequence). V lost 2 bases and J 2 bases, leaving 7 bases between the germline ends. The CDR3 loop reads CASSLQGTYNEQFF. The CDR3 DNA reads as TGTGCCAGCAGCTTACAGGGTACCTACAATGAGCAGTTCTTC.

V and J are TRBV7-2 and TRBJ2-1; 12 bases line up with TRBD2. J lost 8 bases, V lost 2 bases, and 4 bases had no gene match. This CDR3 contains 15 residues. CDR1 and CDR2 from the germline V gene are SGHTA and FQGNSA. DNA of the CDR3: TGTGCCAGCAGCTTAACTAGCGGGAGGTTGGATGAGCAGTTCTTC. Its translation: CASSLTSGRLDEQFF.

In its sample, this clone was seen once. The CDR3 nucleotides read TGTGCCAGCAGTTTAGGGCAGGGGTGGTATGGCTACACCTTC. It translates to CASSLGQGWYGYTF. The chain has TRBV27 and TRBJ1-2, with D possibly TRBD1 on 6 matching bases. The CDR3 covers 14 residues. The V end lost 2 bases, the J end lost 5 bases, and 12 bases lay between the germline ends. Germline V gene sequence: CDR1 MNHEY, CDR2 SMNVEV (reference sequence).

This rearrangement joins TRBV5-6 to TRBJ2-7; tentatively, D is TRBD2 (6 bases). Germline assignment: CDR1 SGHDT and CDR2 YYEEEE. The CDR3 is 15 residues long. The ends were cut back, 3 bases at V and 1 base at J, with 14 bases in the middle. The CDR3 nucleotides read TGTGCCAGCAGCTGGAGGGGACTGGGTTCCTACGAGCAGTACTTC. This codes for CASSWRGLGSYEQYF.

This clone came up a few times. The rearrangement uses TRBV6-5 and TRBJ2-1; perhaps TRBD1 as D (6 bases). V shed 8 bases and J shed 2 bases, with 10 bases lying between them. CDR1 and CDR2 from the germline V gene are MNHEY and SVGAGI. The CDR3 loop spans 13 amino acids. CDR3 in amino acids: CASSAGAYNEQFF. CDR3 bases: TGTGCCAGCTCTGCAGGGGCCTACAATGAGCAGTTCTTC.

The genes are TRBV14 and TRBJ2-5, with D unresolved. This CDR3 region has 14 residues. CDR1 is SGHDN and CDR2 is FVKESK in the germline V gene. V dropped 2 bases and J dropped 2 bases, with 9 bases sitting between them. CDR3 bases: TGTGCCAGCAGCCAATTCTTAGAACAAGAGACCCAGTACTTC. Encoded protein: CASSQFLEQETQYF.

This clone turned up a few times. The chain uses TRBV7-2 and TRBJ1-3, with a tentative D call TRBD1 (6 bases). The V gene's germline CDR1 is SGHTA and CDR2 FQGNSA. V lost 7 bases, J lost 14 bases, and 18 bases lay in between. The CDR3 sequence is 12 residues long. The CDR3 sequence: CASTLLQGPVYF. In DNA form, the CDR3 reads TGTGCCAGCACCCTCCTACAGGGCCCCGTATATTTT.

V and J are TRBV11-2 and TRBJ1-1; D not certain. This CDR3 has 15 amino acids. The V end was cut by 0 bases, the J end by 1 base, with 9 bases between. The germline gives CDR1 SGHAT, CDR2 FQNNGV. The DNA of the CDR3 is TGTGCCAGCAGCTTAGAGGCAGGCCCGAACACTGAAGCTTTCTTT. Amino acids: CASSLEAGPNTEAFF.

J is TRBJ1-2 and V is TRBV9, with TRBD1 matching 7 bases. V lost 1 base to trimming and J lost 7 bases; unmatched junction nucleotides: 4. The CDR3 is 13 amino acids. The germline V gene has CDR1 SGDLS and CDR2 YYNGEE. The CDR3 spells CASSVPQGGGYTF. The CDR3 DNA reads TGTGCCAGCAGCGTACCCCAGGGGGGTGGCTACACCTTC.

The chain carries TRBV3-1 (or the pseudogene TRBV3-2) and TRBJ2-1; TRBD2 matches 8 bases. The CDR3 consists of 14 residues. The junction had 6 bases not matched to a gene; V was cut back by 4 bases and J by 7 bases. CDR1 is LGHDT, CDR2 YNNKEL, per germline (reference sequence). Written as DNA, the CDR3 is TGTGCCAGCAGCCCCGGGGGGGTCGGGAATGAGCAGTTCTTC. Protein product: CASSPGGVGNEQFF.

The chain has TRBV28 and TRBJ2-3, with 8 positions matching TRBD2. There are 15 residues in the CDR3. Germline CDR1 is MDHEN and CDR2 is SYDVKM. Trimming removed 2 bases from V and 3 bases from J; junction bases left unmatched: 4. Written as DNA, the CDR3 is TGTGCCAGCAGTTTAGCGGGAGGATTGACAGATACGCAGTATTTT. Translating gives CASSLAGGLTDTQYF.

This clone has a single count. The chain carries TRBV20-1 and TRBJ2-2, with a possible D match to TRBD1 (5 bases). Germline lookup yields CDR1 DFQATT and CDR2 SNEGSKA (reference sequence). The V end was cut by 3 bases, the J end by 1 base, with 6 bases between. The CDR3 spans 13 residues. CDR3 protein: CSASQGNTGELFF. The DNA of the CDR3 is TGCAGTGCTAGTCAGGGGAACACCGGGGAGCTGTTTTTT.

V gene TRBV19 combines with J gene TRBJ1-5; D not certain. The CDR3 length is 13 residues. Trimming left V 5 bases short and J 0 bases short, with 5 bases between. CDR1 is LNHDA and CDR2 is SQIVND in the germline V gene (reference sequence). The CDR3 bases are TGTGCCAGTAGTTCCGTTAGCAATCAGCCCCAGCATTTT. As protein: CASSSVSNQPQHF.

The chain carries TRBV5-1 and TRBJ2-2, with 13 bases identical to TRBD2. The CDR3 is 16 amino acids. V lost 2 bases and J lost 5; bases outside the gene matches: 3. Germline loops: CDR1 SGHRS, CDR2 YFSETQ. CDR3 residues: CASSLLAGGRTGELFF. Written as DNA, the CDR3 is TGCGCCAGCAGCTTACTAGCGGGAGGGCGGACCGGGGAGCTGTTTTTT.

The chain joins TRBV5-1 to TRBJ1-2; TRBD1 matches at 7 bases. This CDR3 spans 14 amino acids. The V and J ends lost 0 bases and 7 bases, in that order; junction bases with no gene match: 6. Per germline, CDR1 SGHRS and CDR2 YFSETQ. The CDR3 DNA is TGCGCCAGCAGCTTGGTCCCAGGGGGTTTTGGCTACACCTTC. Encoded protein: CASSLVPGGFGYTF.

The CDR3: CASSLGRSADTQYF. The CDR3 coding sequence is TGCGCCAGCAGCTTGGGGAGAAGCGCAGATACGCAGTATTTT. This chain connects TRBV5-1 to TRBJ2-3, with D unresolved. The germline CDR1 and CDR2 sequences are SGHRS and YFSETQ. The length of the CDR3 is 14 residues. V shed 0 bases and J shed 4 bases, with 9 bases lying between them.

This clone was detected once. The chain has TRBV18 and TRBJ2-2, with D possibly matching TRBD1 (6 bases). This CDR3 contains 16 residues. Trimming stripped 3 bases from V and 0 bases from J, with 11 bases between. Looked up from germline, CDR1 is KGHSH and CDR2 is LQKENI. The CDR3 bases are TGTGCCAGCTCACCGGGGGCCAGGACGAACACCGGGGAGCTGTTTTTT. This encodes CASSPGARTNTGELFF.

The J gene is TRBJ1-5, the V gene TRBV10-3; unclear D gene. Trimming removed 4 bases at V and 0 bases at J, with 4 bases between. From germline, CDR1 is ENHRY and CDR2 SYGVKD. The CDR3 covers 13 residues. The CDR3 coding sequence is TGTGCCATCAGTGGCAGTAGCAATCAGCCCCAGCATTTT. Amino acid sequence: CAISGSSNQPQHF.

CDR3 bases: TGTGCCAGCAGTTCCTCTTTAATCACAGATACGCAGTATTTT. It specifies CASSSSLITDTQYF. This chain uses TRBV28 with TRBJ2-3, with D unclear. The germline CDR1 and CDR2 sequences are MDHEN and SYDVKM. CDR3 length equals 14 residues. V lost 4 bases to trimming and J lost 2 bases, with 10 bases between them.

This chain joins TRBV6-5 and TRBJ1-2; 10 positions match TRBD1. CDR3 length equals 15 residues. Trimming at V came to 5 bases and at J to 6 bases, leaving 9 bases not matched to a gene. From germline, CDR1 is MNHEY and CDR2 SVGAGI. The CDR3 sequence is CASSPSRDRGHGYTF. CDR3 nucleotide sequence: TGTGCCAGCAGTCCATCCCGGGACAGGGGTCATGGCTACACCTTC.

This CDR3 reads CASSLRLAGYPRNTGELFF. CDR3 nucleotide sequence: TGTGCCAGCAGCCTCAGACTAGCGGGATACCCTCGAAACACCGGGGAGCTGTTTTTT. The chain is built from TRBV3-1 (or the pseudogene TRBV3-2) and TRBJ2-2, with TRBD2 matching over 11 bases. V shed 4 bases, J shed 2 bases, and the junction held 12 bases outside the gene matches. The CDR3 covers 19 residues. The germline V gene encodes CDR1 LGHDT and CDR2 YNNKEL (reference sequence).

CDR3 amino acids: CASTFRGHYGYTF. In DNA, the CDR3 is TGTGCCAGCACTTTCAGGGGACACTATGGCTACACCTTC. This chain uses TRBV12-3 or TRBV12-4 with TRBJ1-2, with D tentatively TRBD1 (6 bases). V was cut by 7 bases and J by 3 bases, with 12 bases left in between. The length of the CDR3 is 13 residues.

The chain has TRBV5-1 and TRBJ1-1; D may be TRBD1 (6 bases). V was shortened by 4 bases and J by 5 bases, with 15 bases between the two germline ends. CDR1 and CDR2 (germline): SGHRS, YFSETQ. The CDR3 has 14 residues. The CDR3 region is CASSLGGRKTEAFF. The CDR3 DNA is TGCGCCAGCAGCCTGGGGGGCAGAAAGACTGAAGCTTTCTTT.

The genes are TRBV7-9 and TRBJ1-5, with D perhaps TRBD1 (6 bases). The germline V gene encodes CDR1 SEHNR and CDR2 FQNEAQ (reference sequence). Deletions cut 8 bases from V and 3 bases from J, with 14 bases between. The CDR3 sequence is 14 residues long. This CDR3 reads CASGQPGNNQPQHF. The CDR3 nucleotides are TGTGCCAGCGGACAGCCAGGGAACAATCAGCCCCAGCATTTT.

This chain uses TRBV11-2 with TRBJ1-2; the D gene is possibly TRBD1 (6 bases). Trimming removed 4 bases at V and 10 bases at J, with 19 bases between. Germline-derived CDR1 and CDR2 are SGHAT and FQNNGV. The CDR3 covers 14 residues. The CDR3 sequence: CASSSRGAGVAYTF. The CDR3, as DNA: TGTGCCAGCAGCTCCCGAGGCGCAGGGGTTGCCTACACCTTC.

The chain carries TRBV6-1 and TRBJ1-2; 9 bases map to TRBD1. The germline V gene encodes CDR1 MNHNS and CDR2 SASEGT. Trimming cost V 2 bases and J 3 bases; bases outside gene matches: 7. The CDR3 extends over 16 amino acids. The CDR3: CASSERNRGRDYGYTF. DNA of the CDR3: TGTGCCAGCAGTGAACGGAACAGGGGGCGCGACTATGGCTACACCTTC.